This T cell receptor beta chain was sequenced for a study of blood T cell repertoires in COVID-19. Study information: Spain, Italy and the United States supplied samples that represented acute and convalescent COVID-19. T cells, B-cell-depleted T cells, or PBMCs provided the cDNA or gDNA that served as material.

V lost 4 bases to trimming and J lost 1 base, with 14 bases between them. Germline assignment: CDR1 SGHRS and CDR2 YFSETQ. The CDR3 is 16 residues long. In the study's own analysis: Estimated nucleated cell counts came from reference gene primer amplification. Using immunoSEQ multiplex PCR, the repertoire was profiled, and TCRdb retains in-frame clones only, with some absent. V and J calls and clone size are given by that table; D and trimming were obtained from the DNA. Of 120,000 or so clones in the sample, 78% were seen once. This rearrangement joins TRBV5-1 to TRBJ2-2; maybe TRBD1 (6 bases). Material for sequencing was peripheral blood. This TCR was recovered from a man between 65 and 85 years old with acute or convalescent COVID-19. The CDR3 sequence is CASSQMARGNTGELFF. For the CDR3, the DNA is TGCGCCAGCAGCCAGATGGCCAGGGGGAACACCGGGGAGCTGTTTTTT.